A selection of T cell receptor beta chains follows, all from one sample in a study of blood T cell repertoires in COVID-19. Measured with immunoSEQ multiplex PCR; TCRdb has only the in-frame clones, and not every one. Of 52,000 or so clones in the sample, 90% are singletons; the top ten hold around 3.9%. The specimen was peripheral blood. The receptors were gathered from a man aged 50 to 59 with acute or convalescent COVID-19. The CDR3 runs from the conserved cysteine through the conserved F or W. Fields, in order: V gene, clone size, D gene, J gene, CDR3 protein, CDR3 DNA. The D gene is left open where the match is weak. Some rows mark clone size as missing; the rest say once, few, many or name a class of expanded clone.

TRBV9	NA	NA	TRBJ2-1	CASSTRDLIYNEQFF	TGTGCCAGCAGTACAAGGGACTTGATCTACAATGAGCAGTTCTTC
TRBV6-5	NA	NA	TRBJ1-6	CASSRRGINSPLHF	TGTGCCAGCAGTCGTCGGGGGATTAATTCACCCCTCCACTTT
TRBV6-5	NA	NA	TRBJ2-2	CASTRGDANTGELFF	TGTGCCAGCACTCGGGGTGATGCGAACACCGGGGAGCTGTTTTTT
TRBV7-9	NA	NA	TRBJ2-7	CASSRTDPPYEQYF	TGTGCCAGCAGTCGGACAGACCCTCCCTACGAGCAGTACTTC
TRBV12-5	once	TRBD2	TRBJ2-1	CASGLILAGGSYNEQFF	TGTGCTAGTGGTTTGATTCTAGCGGGAGGGTCCTACAATGAGCAGTTCTTC
TRBV3-1/TRBV3-2	NA	NA	TRBJ1-5	CASSQDHPGGWNQPQHF	TGTGCCAGCAGCCAAGACCATCCGGGGGGTTGGAATCAGCCCCAGCATTTT
TRBV5-1	NA	NA	TRBJ2-2	CASSLAGTGELFF	TGCGCCAGCAGCTTGGCCGGGACCGGGGAGCTGTTTTTT
TRBV5-1	once	NA	TRBJ2-7	CASSLNPLTVGEQYF	TGCGCCAGCAGCTTAAACCCTCTGACAGTAGGTGAGCAGTACTTC
TRBV29-1	NA	TRBD1	TRBJ1-1	CSARTGGGTEAFF	TGCAGCGCAAGAACAGGGGGAGGCACTGAAGCTTTCTTT
TRBV5-1	NA	NA	TRBJ2-2	CASSSLSGHTGELFF	TGCGCCAGCAGCTCGTTAAGCGGCCACACCGGGGAGCTGTTTTTT
TRBV30	few	TRBD1	TRBJ2-7	CAWSVAGQGFYEQYF	TGTGCCTGGAGTGTAGCGGGACAGGGGTTTTACGAGCAGTACTTC
TRBV30	NA	NA	TRBJ1-1	CARGGDSNTEAFF	TGTGCCCGTGGCGGAGATTCGAACACTGAAGCTTTCTTT
TRBV19	NA	TRBD2	TRBJ2-1	CASSTAGGYNEQFF	TGTGCCAGTAGTACAGCGGGAGGGTACAATGAGCAGTTCTTC
TRBV2	NA	TRBD1	TRBJ2-3	CASSPGQGDGDTQYF	TGTGCCAGCAGTCCGGGACAGGGGGACGGAGATACGCAGTATTTT
TRBV10-2	NA	NA	TRBJ1-2	CASSESTVNYGYTF	TGCGCCAGCAGTGAGTCGACAGTAAACTATGGCTACACCTTC
TRBV6-5	NA	TRBD1	TRBJ1-2	CASSYGDREGGGYTF	TGTGCCAGCAGTTACGGAGACAGGGAAGGAGGTGGCTACACCTTC
TRBV30	NA	TRBD1	TRBJ2-7	CAWTQGVVYEQYF	TGTGCCTGGACGCAGGGGGTGGTCTACGAGCAGTACTTC
TRBV18	once	TRBD1	TRBJ1-1	CASSPRTGGYENTEAFF	TGTGCCAGCTCACCAAGGACAGGGGGATACGAGAACACTGAAGCTTTCTTT
TRBV12-5	NA	NA	TRBJ2-7	CASGETPTSKQYF	TGTGCTAGTGGGGAAACTCCGACTAGTAAGCAGTACTTC
TRBV24-1	NA	NA	TRBJ1-2	CATSEEGRNYGYTF	TGTGCCACCAGTGAGGAGGGCAGGAACTATGGCTACACCTTC
TRBV7-2	NA	TRBD1	TRBJ2-1	CASSWGQGGHNEQFF	TGTGCCAGCAGCTGGGGACAGGGGGGCCACAATGAGCAGTTCTTC
TRBV3-1/TRBV3-2	NA	TRBD2	TRBJ2-7	CASSQETSGRYEQYF	TGTGCCAGCAGCCAAGAGACTAGCGGGAGGTACGAGCAGTACTTC
TRBV9	NA	TRBD1	TRBJ2-5	CASSVAPTGAETQYF	TGTGCCAGCAGCGTAGCCCCTACAGGGGCAGAGACCCAGTACTTC
TRBV7-6	NA	TRBD1	TRBJ2-1	CASSLNPGQQSPYNEQFF	TGTGCCAGCAGCTTAAACCCGGGACAGCAGAGCCCCTACAATGAGCAGTTCTTC
TRBV6-5	NA	TRBD1	TRBJ1-6	CASSPTGYNSPLHF	TGTGCCAGCAGTCCGACAGGGTATAATTCACCCCTCCACTTT
TRBV7-8	NA	TRBD1	TRBJ1-5	CASSLPTGLNNQPQHF	TGTGCCAGCAGCCTACCGACAGGGCTAAACAATCAGCCCCAGCATTTT
TRBV19	NA	NA	TRBJ1-2	CASSTRVRRDYGYTF	TGTGCCAGTAGTACCCGGGTGCGTCGGGACTATGGCTACACCTTC
TRBV7-6	NA	TRBD2	TRBJ2-1	CASSLSGLAGGGGNEQFF	TGTGCCAGCAGCTTAAGCGGACTAGCGGGAGGAGGGGGGAATGAGCAGTTCTTC
TRBV6-5	once	TRBD1	TRBJ1-2	CASSPRDRSYGYTF	TGTGCCAGCAGTCCAAGGGACAGGTCCTATGGCTACACCTTC
TRBV15	NA	TRBD1	TRBJ2-3	CATSRGGTGVTSTDTQYF	TGTGCCACCAGCAGGGGGGGGACAGGGGTTACTAGCACAGATACGCAGTATTTT
TRBV5-1	once	NA	TRBJ2-2	CASSFGLPTNTGELFF	TGCGCCAGCAGCTTTGGGCTCCCGACGAACACCGGGGAGCTGTTTTTT
TRBV6-1	NA	NA	TRBJ1-4	CASSERTYGSRKLFF	TGTGCCAGCAGTGAACGGACTTACGGGTCGCGAAAACTGTTTTTT
TRBV27	NA	TRBD1	TRBJ1-5	CASSLSQGGNQPQHF	TGTGCCAGCAGTTTATCACAGGGGGGCAATCAGCCCCAGCATTTT
TRBV9	NA	TRBD2	TRBJ2-3	CASRETTGGPNTQYF	TGTGCCAGCCGGGAAACTACGGGAGGGCCGAATACGCAGTATTTT
TRBV24-1	NA	NA	TRBJ2-1	CATRGGTEFNEQFF	TGTGCCACCAGGGGCGGGACTGAATTCAATGAGCAGTTCTTC
TRBV2	NA	NA	TRBJ1-6	CATRTVINSPLHF	TGTGCCACTAGGACAGTAATTAATTCACCCCTCCACTTT
TRBV19	NA	TRBD1	TRBJ1-3	CASSTTGSSSGNTIYF	TGTGCCAGTAGTACGACAGGGTCTTCTTCTGGAAACACCATATATTTT
TRBV5-4	NA	NA	TRBJ2-5	CASSARGPVETQYF	TGTGCCAGCAGCGCCAGGGGTCCGGTCGAGACCCAGTACTTC
TRBV27	NA	NA	TRBJ1-5	CASRGGVSNQPQHF	TGTGCCAGCAGGGGAGGGGTGAGCAATCAGCCCCAGCATTTT
TRBV4-1	NA	TRBD2	TRBJ2-1	CASSQIAGRSGEQFF	TGCGCCAGCAGCCAAATAGCGGGACGGTCCGGTGAGCAGTTCTTC
TRBV11-3	NA	NA	TRBJ2-3	CASSLGVAAGPTDTQYF	TGTGCCAGCAGCTTAGGGGTGGCGGCGGGCCCCACAGATACGCAGTATTTT
TRBV24-1	NA	TRBD1	TRBJ2-1	CATSSGQVTVNEQFF	TGTGCCACCAGCTCGGGACAGGTAACCGTAAATGAGCAGTTCTTC
TRBV7-9	NA	NA	TRBJ2-7	CASSLGGTYEQYF	TGTGCCAGCAGCTTAGGCGGCACCTACGAGCAGTACTTC
TRBV5-4	once	NA	TRBJ1-2	CASRPTESYGYTF	TGTGCCAGCAGACCGACAGAGTCCTATGGCTACACCTTC
TRBV11-3	NA	NA	TRBJ2-1	CASSPQGGAAFWTEQFF	TGTGCCAGCAGCCCACAAGGAGGGGCTGCATTCTGGACTGAGCAGTTCTTC
TRBV10-1	NA	NA	TRBJ2-1	CARMGGQFF	TGCGCCAGGATGGGGGGGCAGTTCTTC
TRBV6-4	NA	TRBD2	TRBJ2-3	CASSDAGGDTQYF	TGTGCCAGCAGTGACGCGGGGGGGGATACGCAGTATTTT
TRBV7-2	NA	NA	TRBJ2-7	CASSFRSTSYEQYF	TGTGCCAGCAGCTTTCGTTCTACCTCCTACGAGCAGTACTTC
TRBV5-6	NA	NA	TRBJ1-2	CASSLRGGTGYTF	TGTGCCAGCAGCCTCCGAGGGGGAACTGGCTACACCTTC
TRBV5-1	NA	TRBD2	TRBJ2-5	CASSPDGLAGGPKETQYF	TGCGCCAGCAGCCCGGACGGACTAGCGGGAGGGCCGAAAGAGACCCAGTACTTC
TRBV11-3	NA	NA	TRBJ1-1	CASSRGKVAFF	TGTGCCAGCAGCAGGGGGAAGGTAGCTTTCTTT
TRBV24-1	NA	TRBD2	TRBJ2-3	CATSDPGGVDTQYF	TGTGCCACCAGTGACCCCGGGGGGGTAGATACGCAGTATTTT
TRBV6-5	NA	TRBD1	TRBJ2-7	CASSYSMTGNYEQYF	TGTGCCAGCAGTTACTCCATGACAGGGAACTACGAGCAGTACTTC
TRBV24-1	once	TRBD1	TRBJ2-1	CATSDAPGTENNEQFF	TGTGCCACCAGTGACGCACCCGGGACAGAGAACAATGAGCAGTTCTTC
TRBV18	NA	TRBD1	TRBJ1-1	CASSPGVTGAVTEAFF	TGTGCCAGCTCACCAGGAGTGACAGGGGCGGTCACTGAAGCTTTCTTT
TRBV19	NA	NA	TRBJ1-3	CVGLFGNTIYF	TGTGTTGGGCTTTTCGGAAACACCATATATTTT
TRBV9	once	TRBD2	TRBJ2-7	CASSVHQAGGSAEQYF	TGTGCCAGCAGCGTTCACCAAGCGGGAGGGAGTGCCGAGCAGTACTTC
TRBV21-1	NA	NA	TRBJ1-2	CASSFDQGKYGYTF	TGTGCCAGCAGCTTTGATCAGGGAAAATATGGCTACACCTTC
TRBV24-1	NA	TRBD1	TRBJ1-6	CASQRHRDRGLALHF	TGTGCCTCGCAGAGACACCGGGACAGGGGGCTAGCCCTCCACTTT